The 29 T cell receptor beta chains in this list originate from one sample, sequenced in a study of blood T cell repertoires in COVID-19. TCRdb keeps only in-frame clones here, not all; method: immunoSEQ multiplex PCR. The data hold around 180,000 clones, with 80% observed a single time. The sequenced material came from peripheral blood. These receptors were taken from a man between 65 and 85 years old with active or convalescent COVID-19.

In nucleotides, the CDR3 is TGCGCCAGCAGTCGGACAGGGGCTGAAGCTTTCTTT. Encoded protein: CASSRTGAEAFF. The V call is TRBV4-3, the J call TRBJ1-1; 9 bases are shared with TRBD1. The V gene end was trimmed by 6 bases and the J gene end by 6 bases; junction bases not matched to a gene: 2. This CDR3 has 12 amino acids. Germline lookup yields CDR1 LGHNA and CDR2 YSLEER.

The chain uses TRBV7-9 and TRBJ1-2; 7 nucleotides line up with TRBD1. The CDR3 sequence is 13 residues long. Germline CDR1 and CDR2: SEHNR and FQNEAQ (reference sequence). After removal of 5 bases from V and 5 bases from J, the junction contained 5 bases not matched to a gene. The CDR3 DNA follows: TGTGCCAGCAGCCCCGGACAGGTATATGGCTACACCTTC. Protein sequence: CASSPGQVYGYTF.

There are a few counts of this clone. This chain links TRBV27 with TRBJ1-6; tentative D call: TRBD1 (5 bases). The CDR3 runs to 15 residues. CDR1 MNHEY and CDR2 SMNVEV come from the germline V gene (reference sequence). V was pared by 0 bases and J by 13 bases, with 16 bases between. The CDR3 region has the DNA TGTGCCAGCAGTTTATCGGACGGGGGTACGGGCCCCCTCCACTTT. Amino acid sequence: CASSLSDGGTGPLHF.

The chain carries TRBV28 and TRBJ1-2, with 9 bases lining up with TRBD1. V lost 4 bases and J lost 1; bases outside the gene matches: 7. Germline CDR1 reads MDHEN; CDR2 reads SYDVKM. The CDR3 extends over 16 amino acids. Here the CDR3 reads CASSWRQGGLNYGYTF. CDR3 nucleotide sequence: TGTGCCAGCAGTTGGCGACAGGGGGGCCTTAACTATGGCTACACCTTC.

The chain uses TRBV27 and TRBJ1-1; D gene ambiguous. V dropped 2 bases and J dropped 1 base, with 8 bases sitting between them. Germline V lookup: CDR1 MNHEY, CDR2 SMNVEV (reference sequence). There are 14 residues in the CDR3. The CDR3 sequence: CASSLRNGNTEAFF. The CDR3 DNA reads TGTGCCAGCAGTTTACGCAACGGGAACACTGAAGCTTTCTTT.

The chain couples TRBV19 to TRBJ1-6; 8 bases map to TRBD1. The CDR3 length is 14 residues. Trimming took 3 bases from V and 9 from J; bases not matched to a gene: 4. Germline lookup yields CDR1 LNHDA and CDR2 SQIVND (reference sequence). The CDR3 nucleotides read TGTGCCAGTAGTATCGGACAGGGAGGTTCACCCCTCCACTTT. Translation gives CASSIGQGGSPLHF. Together with reference TRBV19 and TRBJ1-6, the CDR3 gives the full variable domain: DGGITQSPKYLFRKEGQNVTLSCEQNLNHDAMYWYRQDPGQGLRLIYYSQIVNDFQKGDIAEGYSVSREKKESFPLTVTSAQKNPTAFYLCASSIGQGGSPLHFGNGTRLTVT.

This clone turned up a few times. V and J are TRBV6-5 and TRBJ1-1; D gene uncertain. The V end lost 4 bases, the J end lost 1 base, and 10 bases lay between the germline ends. CDR3 length: 14 residues. Germline CDR1 and CDR2: MNHEY and SVGAGI. In DNA, the CDR3 is TGTGCCAGCAGTTTTACCGGGAGGAACACTGAAGCTTTCTTT. This gives the protein CASSFTGRNTEAFF.

This chain links TRBV7-9 with TRBJ1-1, with D maybe TRBD1 (6 bases). Germline CDR1 reads SEHNR; CDR2 reads FQNEAQ (reference sequence). V was trimmed by 6 bases and J by 1 base, leaving 9 bases between them. This CDR3 is 13 amino acids long. CDR3: CASSGTPNTEAFF. CDR3 in DNA: TGTGCCAGCAGTGGGACACCGAACACTGAAGCTTTCTTT.

Written as DNA, the CDR3 is TGTGCCAGCAGCTTAGCGGGGGGGACGGGTACGCAGTATTTT. It specifies CASSLAGGTGTQYF. V and J are TRBV7-2 and TRBJ2-3; 7 bases are a match to TRBD2. The germline V gene has CDR1 SGHTA and CDR2 FQGNSA. The CDR3 is 14 residues long. The V segment lost 0 bases and the J segment 8 bases; nucleotides outside the gene matches: 5.

The rearrangement links TRBV2 to TRBJ2-5; D remains unclear. V dropped 4 bases and J dropped 9 bases, with 15 bases sitting between them. The germline CDR1 and CDR2 sequences are SNHLY and FYNNEI. This CDR3 has 13 residues. The CDR3 DNA follows: TGTGCCAGCAGTGGGTACACCGCTGAAGCCCAGTACTTC. It yields the protein CASSGYTAEAQYF. Using reference TRBV2 and TRBJ2-5 for the parts outside the CDR3, the full variable domain is EPEVTQTPSHQVTQMGQEVILRCVPISNHLYFYWYRQILGQKVEFLVSFYNNEISEKSEIFDDQFSVERPDGSNFTLKIRSTKLEDSAMYFCASSGYTAEAQYFGPGTRLLVL.

The genes are TRBV7-9 and TRBJ1-3, with D hard to call. CDR3 length: 14 residues. Germline V gives CDR1 SEHNR, CDR2 FQNEAQ (reference sequence). Trimming pared 1 base from V and 1 base from J, leaving 5 bases between. The CDR3 here is CASSLDPSGNTIYF. CDR3 in DNA: TGTGCCAGCAGCTTAGATCCTTCTGGAAACACCATATATTTT.

This chain connects TRBV6-2 or TRBV6-3 to TRBJ1-1; D is ambiguous. V lost 2 bases to trimming and J lost 4 bases, with 20 bases between them. Germline V gene data show CDR1 as MNHEY and CDR2 as SVGEGT. The CDR3 is 17 amino acids. CDR3 sequence reads: CASSYPFIGPAGTEAFF. CDR3 DNA: TGTGCCAGCAGTTACCCCTTTATCGGCCCGGCGGGCACTGAAGCTTTCTTT.

Here the CDR3 DNA reads TGTGCCAGCAGCCAGGGTGGACAGGGGGCCGGACTAGCGGGAGCGAATGAGCAGTTCTTC. Its protein is CASSQGGQGAGLAGANEQFF. The V call is TRBV3-1 (or the pseudogene TRBV3-2), the J call TRBJ2-1, with 13 bases that match TRBD2. Germline CDR1 and CDR2: LGHDT and YNNKEL (reference sequence). Losses at the gene ends were 3 bases for V and 7 bases for J; bases not matched to a gene: 18. The CDR3 contains 20 residues.

This clone was counted only a few times. The junction does not match germline at one end; this may be a read error. CDR3 protein: CASSPFRGGSFNEQFF. Here the CDR3 DNA reads TGTGCCAGCAGCCCCTTCCGGGGAGGGTCCTTCAATGAGCAGTTCTTC. The chain carries TRBV5-8 and TRBJ2-1, with 7 bases fitting TRBD2. Germline CDR1 is SGHTS and CDR2 is YDEGEE. The CDR3 is 16 amino acids.

This chain joins TRBV29-1 and TRBJ1-3, with D unresolved. The germline V and J ends were trimmed by 5 bases and 2 bases, with 16 bases remaining between them. The CDR3 is 15 residues long. The germline CDR1 and CDR2 sequences are SQVTM and ANQGSEA. CDR3 coding DNA: TGCAGCGTTACCATGAGGAAGGAACCTGGAAACACCATATATTTT. Translation gives CSVTMRKEPGNTIYF.

This clone was detected once. The genes are TRBV18 and TRBJ2-2, with 9 bases matching TRBD1. Germline lookup yields CDR1 KGHSH and CDR2 LQKENI. This CDR3 contains 16 residues. With 3 bases clipped from V and 4 bases from J, the junction kept 6 bases outside the gene matches. The CDR3 is CASSPGQGRFTGELFF. CDR3 DNA: TGTGCCAGCTCACCCGGACAGGGGCGGTTCACCGGGGAGCTGTTTTTT.

The gene calls are TRBV5-1 and TRBJ2-5; TRBD2 agrees at 11 bases. The CDR3 sequence is 17 residues long. CDR1 SGHRS and CDR2 YFSETQ come from the germline V gene. V dropped 3 bases and J dropped 4; count of bases not matched to a gene: 11. The CDR3 DNA follows: TGCGCCAGCAGCTCATCCGGGACTAGCGGATTTGGAGAGACCCAGTACTTC. This translates into CASSSSGTSGFGETQYF.

V is TRBV6-6 and J is TRBJ2-7, with 14 bases aligning to TRBD2. Trimming cost V 6 bases and J 4 bases; bases outside gene matches: 20. Germline V gene sequence: CDR1 MNHNY, CDR2 SVGAGI (reference sequence). The CDR3 extends over 20 amino acids. Here the CDR3 DNA reads TGTGCCAGCAGCTACGAACGGGAGGGACTAGCGGGAGCGAGCTCTTACGAGCAGTACTTC. Its translation is CASSYEREGLAGASSYEQYF.

J is TRBJ1-2 and V is TRBV19, with 9 positions matching TRBD1. This CDR3 contains 13 residues. Trimming took 3 bases from V and 8 from J; bases not matched to a gene: 4. Germline V gene lookup returns CDR1 LNHDA and CDR2 SQIVND (reference sequence). CDR3 DNA: TGTGCCAGTAGTATCAGACAGGGGGACGGCTACACCTTC. Translated: CASSIRQGDGYTF. The complete variable domain, with remaining parts taken from reference TRBV19 and TRBJ1-2, reads DGGITQSPKYLFRKEGQNVTLSCEQNLNHDAMYWYRQDPGQGLRLIYYSQIVNDFQKGDIAEGYSVSREKKESFPLTVTSAQKNPTAFYLCASSIRQGDGYTFGSGTRLTVV.

The genes are TRBV27 and TRBJ1-2; D is possibly TRBD1 (5 bases). Germline-derived CDR1 and CDR2 are MNHEY and SMNVEV (reference sequence). The CDR3 consists of 16 residues. Deletions cut 5 bases from V and 4 bases from J, with 20 bases between. This CDR3 is CASSPLDRQLSYGYTF. The CDR3 coding sequence is TGTGCCAGCAGTCCGTTGGACCGACAGCTTAGCTATGGCTACACCTTC.

The chain is built from TRBV10-3 and TRBJ2-1; D is unclear. The V end was cut by 0 bases, the J end by 0 bases, with 9 bases between. Germline V gene data show CDR1 as ENHRY and CDR2 as SYGVKD. The CDR3 is made up of 16 amino acids. DNA for the CDR3: TGTGCCATCAGTGAGTCCGTCCTGAGCTCCTACAATGAGCAGTTCTTC. This codes for CAISESVLSSYNEQFF.

The gene calls are TRBV9 and TRBJ1-5, with D possibly matching TRBD1 (5 bases). This CDR3 is 15 amino acids long. In germline, CDR1 is SGDLS, CDR2 YYNGEE. Trimming removed 0 bases at V and 0 bases at J, with 7 bases between. This CDR3 is CASSVGGNSNQPQHF. CDR3 nucleotides: TGTGCCAGCAGCGTAGGGGGCAATAGCAATCAGCCCCAGCATTTT.

The V call is TRBV6-4, the J call TRBJ1-2, with TRBD1 matching 7 bases. The CDR3 has 14 amino acids. V was clipped by 4 bases and J by 2 bases; unmatched bases: 4. Germline CDR1 is MRHNA and CDR2 is SNTAGT. The CDR3 coding sequence is TGTGCCAGCAGTGCCGGGACAGCCAACTATGGCTACACCTTC. Amino acid sequence: CASSAGTANYGYTF.

A few counts support this clone. The chain recombines TRBV4-1 with TRBJ2-1; D may be TRBD2 (6 bases). CDR1 MGHRA and CDR2 YSYEKL come from the germline V gene. This CDR3 comprises 16 residues. The V end lost 7 bases, the J end lost 8 bases, and 24 bases lay between the germline ends. In nucleotides, the CDR3 is TGCGCCAGCATAGCAGGATCCGGACTATCCATGGATGAGCAGTTCTTC. Translated: CASIAGSGLSMDEQFF.

The chain joins TRBV6-5 to TRBJ2-7; the match to TRBD1 covers 7 bases. The V and J ends lost 7 bases and 7 bases, in that order; junction bases with no gene match: 13. Germline CDR1 MNHEY, CDR2 SVGAGI. This CDR3 has 14 residues. CDR3: CASTSRGQWREQYF. CDR3 nucleotides: TGTGCCAGCACCTCACGGGGACAGTGGCGGGAGCAGTACTTC.

The V and J genes are TRBV3-1 (or the pseudogene TRBV3-2) and TRBJ2-5; the match to TRBD2 covers 7 bases. The germline V gene encodes CDR1 LGHDT and CDR2 YNNKEL (reference sequence). V was clipped by 4 bases and J by 1 base; unmatched bases: 3. The CDR3 spans 14 residues. The CDR3 DNA sequence: TGTGCCAGCAGCCCACTAGCGAGCCAAGAGACCCAGTACTTC. Residues: CASSPLASQETQYF.

This chain joins TRBV5-4 and TRBJ2-5; 9 nucleotides align to TRBD2. Germline CDR1 SGHNT, CDR2 YYREEE (reference sequence). The J segment lost 6 bases and the V segment lost 4 bases, leaving 10 bases of the junction unmatched. The CDR3 covers 15 residues. The CDR3 DNA sequence: TGTGCCAGCAGCCTGTGGCGGGGGGGCCGGAAGACCCAGTACTTC. It is translated as CASSLWRGGRKTQYF.

V is TRBV5-6 and J is TRBJ2-7, with 10 bases matching TRBD2. Germline loops: CDR1 SGHDT, CDR2 YYEEEE. There are 15 residues in the CDR3. V lost 3 bases, J lost 2 bases, and 5 bases stayed unmatched. This CDR3 reads CASSSLAGVAYEQYF. In nucleotides, the CDR3 is TGTGCCAGCAGCTCGCTAGCGGGAGTTGCCTACGAGCAGTACTTC. The entire variable domain, with the rest obtained from reference TRBV5-6 and TRBJ2-7, is as follows: DAGVTQSPTHLIKTRGQQVTLRCSPKSGHDTVSWYQQALGQGPQFIFQYYEEEERQRGNFPDRFSGHQFPNYSSELNVNALLLGDSALYLCASSSLAGVAYEQYFGPGTRLTVT.

V gene TRBV9 combines with J gene TRBJ1-2, with 9 bases lining up with TRBD1. Trimming cost V 0 bases and J 5 bases; bases outside gene matches: 5. Germline values: CDR1 SGDLS, CDR2 YYNGEE. The CDR3 has 15 residues. The DNA of the CDR3 is TGTGCCAGCAGCGTAGCCCCGGGACAGGGTTATGGCTACACCTTC. This sequence encodes CASSVAPGQGYGYTF.